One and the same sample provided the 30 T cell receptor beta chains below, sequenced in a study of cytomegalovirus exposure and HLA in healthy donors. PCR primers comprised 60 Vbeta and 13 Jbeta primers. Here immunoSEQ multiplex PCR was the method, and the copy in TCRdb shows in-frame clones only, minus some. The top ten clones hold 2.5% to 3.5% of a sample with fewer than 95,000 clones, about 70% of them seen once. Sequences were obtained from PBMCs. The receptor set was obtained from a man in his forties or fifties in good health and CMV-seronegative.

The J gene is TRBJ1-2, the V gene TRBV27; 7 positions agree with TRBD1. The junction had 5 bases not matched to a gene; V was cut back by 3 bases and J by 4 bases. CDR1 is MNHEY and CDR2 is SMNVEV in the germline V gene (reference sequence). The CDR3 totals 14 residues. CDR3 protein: CASSFHRGPYGYTF. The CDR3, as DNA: TGTGCCAGCAGTTTCCACAGGGGCCCCTATGGCTACACCTTC.

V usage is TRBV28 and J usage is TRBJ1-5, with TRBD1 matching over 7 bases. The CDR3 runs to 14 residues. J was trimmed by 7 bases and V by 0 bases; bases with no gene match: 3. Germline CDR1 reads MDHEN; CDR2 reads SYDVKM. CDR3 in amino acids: CASSLWAGGQPQHF. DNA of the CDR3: TGTGCCAGCAGTTTATGGGCAGGGGGGCAGCCCCAGCATTTT.

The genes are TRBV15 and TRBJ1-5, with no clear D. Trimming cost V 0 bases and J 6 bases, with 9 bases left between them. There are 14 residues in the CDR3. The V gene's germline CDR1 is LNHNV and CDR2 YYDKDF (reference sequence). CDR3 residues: CATSREAGSQPQHF. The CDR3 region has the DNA TGTGCCACCAGCAGAGAAGCGGGGAGTCAGCCCCAGCATTTT.

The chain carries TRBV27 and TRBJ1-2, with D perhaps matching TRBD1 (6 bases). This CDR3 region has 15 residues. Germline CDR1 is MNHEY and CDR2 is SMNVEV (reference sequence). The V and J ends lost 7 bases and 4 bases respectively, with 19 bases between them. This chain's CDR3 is CASNLGGGRGYGYTF. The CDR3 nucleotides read TGTGCCAGCAACCTTGGGGGGGGGCGAGGCTATGGCTACACCTTC.

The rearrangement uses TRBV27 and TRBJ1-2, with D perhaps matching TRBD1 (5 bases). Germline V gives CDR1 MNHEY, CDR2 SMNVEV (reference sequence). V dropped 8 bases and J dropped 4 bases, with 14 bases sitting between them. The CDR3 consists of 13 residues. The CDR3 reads CASQTQAGYGYTF. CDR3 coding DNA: TGTGCCAGCCAAACACAGGCTGGCTATGGCTACACCTTC.

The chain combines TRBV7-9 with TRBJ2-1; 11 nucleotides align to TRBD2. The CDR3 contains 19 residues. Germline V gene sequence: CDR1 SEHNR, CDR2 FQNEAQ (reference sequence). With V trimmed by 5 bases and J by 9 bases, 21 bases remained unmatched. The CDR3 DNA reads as TGTGCCAGCAGCCCCCGGGACCCGCGCCCGGGACTAGCGGTTGGTGAGCAGTTCTTC. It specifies CASSPRDPRPGLAVGEQFF.

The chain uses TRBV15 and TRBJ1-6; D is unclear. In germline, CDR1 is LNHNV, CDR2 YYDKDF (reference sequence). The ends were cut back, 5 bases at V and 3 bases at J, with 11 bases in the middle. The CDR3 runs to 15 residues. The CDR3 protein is CATSSGALYNSPLHF. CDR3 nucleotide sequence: TGTGCCACCAGCTCTGGAGCGCTCTATAATTCACCCCTCCACTTT.

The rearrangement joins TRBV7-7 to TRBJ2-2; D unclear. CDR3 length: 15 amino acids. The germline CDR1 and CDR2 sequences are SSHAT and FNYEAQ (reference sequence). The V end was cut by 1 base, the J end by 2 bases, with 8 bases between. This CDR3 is CASSLGDFNTGELFF. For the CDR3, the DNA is TGTGCCAGCAGCTTAGGAGATTTTAACACCGGGGAGCTGTTTTTT.

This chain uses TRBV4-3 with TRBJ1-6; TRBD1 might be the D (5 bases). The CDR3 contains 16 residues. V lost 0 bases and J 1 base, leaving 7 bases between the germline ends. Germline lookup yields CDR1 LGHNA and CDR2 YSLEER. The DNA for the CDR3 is TGCGCCAGCAGCCAAGACCAGGGTTCCTATAATTCACCCCTCCACTTT. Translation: CASSQDQGSYNSPLHF.

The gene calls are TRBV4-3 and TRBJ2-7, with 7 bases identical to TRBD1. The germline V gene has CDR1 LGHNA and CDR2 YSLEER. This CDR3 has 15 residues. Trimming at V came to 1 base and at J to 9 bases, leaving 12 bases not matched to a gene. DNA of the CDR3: TGCGCCAGCAGCCAAGGGTTAGGACAGGAGGTAGGGCAGTACTTC. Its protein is CASSQGLGQEVGQYF.

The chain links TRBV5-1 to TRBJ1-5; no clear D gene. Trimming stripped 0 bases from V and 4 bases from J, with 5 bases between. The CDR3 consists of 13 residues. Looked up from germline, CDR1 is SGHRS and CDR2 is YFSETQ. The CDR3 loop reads CASSLEPNQPQHF. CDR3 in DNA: TGCGCCAGCAGCTTGGAGCCAAATCAGCCCCAGCATTTT.

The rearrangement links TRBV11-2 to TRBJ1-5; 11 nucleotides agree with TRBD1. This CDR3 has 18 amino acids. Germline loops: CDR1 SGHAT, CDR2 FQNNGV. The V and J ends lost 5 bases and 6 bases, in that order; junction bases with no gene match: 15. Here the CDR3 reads CASSPQPPGQGEGQPQHF. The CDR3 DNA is TGTGCCAGCAGCCCACAACCTCCGGGACAGGGGGAAGGTCAGCCCCAGCATTTT.

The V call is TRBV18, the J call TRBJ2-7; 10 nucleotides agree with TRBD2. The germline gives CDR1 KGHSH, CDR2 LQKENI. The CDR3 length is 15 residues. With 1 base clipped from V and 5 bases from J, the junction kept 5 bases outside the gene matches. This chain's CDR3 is CASSPRAGTSDEQYF. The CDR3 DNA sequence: TGTGCCAGCTCACCACGCGCAGGGACTAGCGACGAGCAGTACTTC.

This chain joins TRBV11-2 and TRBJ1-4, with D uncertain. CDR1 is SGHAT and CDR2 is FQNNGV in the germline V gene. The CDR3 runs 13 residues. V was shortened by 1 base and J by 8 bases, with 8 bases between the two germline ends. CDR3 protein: CASSLGESEKLFF. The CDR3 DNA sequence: TGTGCCAGCAGCTTAGGTGAGAGCGAAAAACTGTTTTTT. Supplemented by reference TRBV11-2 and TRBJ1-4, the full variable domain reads EAGVAQSPRYKIIEKRQSVAFWCNPISGHATLYWYQQILGQGPKLLIQFQNNGVVDDSQLPKDRFSAERLKGVDSTLKIQPAKLEDSAVYLCASSLGESEKLFFGSGTQLSVL.

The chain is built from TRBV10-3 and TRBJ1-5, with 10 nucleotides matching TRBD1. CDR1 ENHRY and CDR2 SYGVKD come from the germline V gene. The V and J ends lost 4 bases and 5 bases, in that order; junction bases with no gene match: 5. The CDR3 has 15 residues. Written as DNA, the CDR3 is TGTGCCATCAGTGTCTCCGGGACAGGGGATCAGCCCCAGCATTTT. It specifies CAISVSGTGDQPQHF.

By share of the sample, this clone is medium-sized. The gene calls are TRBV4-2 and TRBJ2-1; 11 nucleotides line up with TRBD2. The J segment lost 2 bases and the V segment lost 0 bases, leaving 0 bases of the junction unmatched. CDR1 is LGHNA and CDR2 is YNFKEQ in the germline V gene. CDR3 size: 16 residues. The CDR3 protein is CASSQDSGGAYNEQFF. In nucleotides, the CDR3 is TGTGCCAGCAGCCAAGATAGCGGGGGGGCCTACAATGAGCAGTTCTTC.

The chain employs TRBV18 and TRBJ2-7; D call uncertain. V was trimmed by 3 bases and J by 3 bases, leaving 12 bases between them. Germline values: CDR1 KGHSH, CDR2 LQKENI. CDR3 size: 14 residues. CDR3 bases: TGTGCCAGCTCACCCCCCGGGTCAAACTACGAGCAGTACTTC. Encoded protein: CASSPPGSNYEQYF.

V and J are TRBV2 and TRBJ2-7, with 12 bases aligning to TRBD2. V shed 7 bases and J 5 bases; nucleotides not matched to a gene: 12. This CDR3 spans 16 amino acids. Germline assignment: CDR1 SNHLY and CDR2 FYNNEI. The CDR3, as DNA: TGTGCCAGCAACGAAGGTTGGACTAGCGGGGAGAACGAGCAGTACTTC. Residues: CASNEGWTSGENEQYF.

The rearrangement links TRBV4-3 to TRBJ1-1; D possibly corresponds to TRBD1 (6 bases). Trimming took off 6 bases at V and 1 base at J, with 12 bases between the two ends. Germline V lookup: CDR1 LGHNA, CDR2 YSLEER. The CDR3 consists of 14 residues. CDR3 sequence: CASRPGAGNTEAFF. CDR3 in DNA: TGCGCCAGCAGGCCAGGGGCCGGGAACACTGAAGCTTTCTTT.

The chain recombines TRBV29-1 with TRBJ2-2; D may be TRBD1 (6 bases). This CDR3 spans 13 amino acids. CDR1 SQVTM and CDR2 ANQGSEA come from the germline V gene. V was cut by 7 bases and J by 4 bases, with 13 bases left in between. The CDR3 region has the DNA TGCAGCGCCCGGGACACCATCACCGGGGAGCTGTTTTTT. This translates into CSARDTITGELFF.

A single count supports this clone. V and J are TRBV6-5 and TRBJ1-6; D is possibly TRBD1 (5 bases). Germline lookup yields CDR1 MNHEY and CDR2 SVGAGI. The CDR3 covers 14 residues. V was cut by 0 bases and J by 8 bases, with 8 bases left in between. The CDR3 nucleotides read TGTGCCAGCAGTTACTCGACAGACTATTCACCCCTCCACTTT. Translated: CASSYSTDYSPLHF.

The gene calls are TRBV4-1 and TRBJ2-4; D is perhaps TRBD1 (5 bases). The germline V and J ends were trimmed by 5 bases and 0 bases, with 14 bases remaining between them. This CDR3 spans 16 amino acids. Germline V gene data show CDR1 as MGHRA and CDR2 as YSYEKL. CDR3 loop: CASSDREREAKNIQYF. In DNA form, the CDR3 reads TGCGCCAGCAGCGACAGAGAAAGGGAAGCCAAAAACATTCAGTACTTC.

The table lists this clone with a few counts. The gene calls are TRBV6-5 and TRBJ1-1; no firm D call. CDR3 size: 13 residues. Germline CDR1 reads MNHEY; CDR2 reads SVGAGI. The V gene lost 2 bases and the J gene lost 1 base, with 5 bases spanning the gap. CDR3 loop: CASSYEENTEAFF. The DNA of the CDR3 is TGTGCCAGCAGTTACGAGGAGAACACTGAAGCTTTCTTT.

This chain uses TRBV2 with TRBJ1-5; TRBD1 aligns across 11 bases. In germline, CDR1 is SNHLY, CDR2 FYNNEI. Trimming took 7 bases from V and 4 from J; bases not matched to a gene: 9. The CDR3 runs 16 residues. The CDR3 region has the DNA TGTGCCAGCACGAGCTGGGGACAGGGGGATAATCAGCCCCAGCATTTT. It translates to CASTSWGQGDNQPQHF.

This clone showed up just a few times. The CDR3 is CASSSRDMNTGELFF. CDR3 sequence (DNA): TGTGCCAGCAGCTCCCGGGACATGAACACCGGGGAGCTGTTTTTT. The chain employs TRBV7-9 and TRBJ2-2; a possible D gene is TRBD1 (6 bases). Germline CDR1 SEHNR, CDR2 FQNEAQ (reference sequence). Trimming cost V 4 bases and J 1 base, with 10 bases left between them. The CDR3 spans 15 residues.

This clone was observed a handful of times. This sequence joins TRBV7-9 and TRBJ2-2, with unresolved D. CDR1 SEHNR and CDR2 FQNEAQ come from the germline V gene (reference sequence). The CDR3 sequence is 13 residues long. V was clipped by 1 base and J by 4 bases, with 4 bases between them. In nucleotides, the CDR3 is TGTGCCAGCAGCTTAGGAGGCACCGGGGAGCTGTTTTTT. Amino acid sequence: CASSLGGTGELFF. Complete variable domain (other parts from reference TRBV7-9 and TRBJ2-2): DTGVSQNPRHKITKRGQNVTFRCDPISEHNRLYWYRQTLGQGPEFLTYFQNEAQLEKSRLLSDRFSAERPKGSFSTLEIQRTEQGDSAMYLCASSLGGTGELFFGEGSRLTVL.

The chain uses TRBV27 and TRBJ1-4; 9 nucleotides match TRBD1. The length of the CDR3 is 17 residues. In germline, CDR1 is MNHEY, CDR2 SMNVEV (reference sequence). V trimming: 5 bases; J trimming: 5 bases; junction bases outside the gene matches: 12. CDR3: CASSLLGGGTGNEKLFF. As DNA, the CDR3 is TGTGCCAGCAGTCTCTTGGGAGGGGGGACAGGGAATGAAAAACTGTTTTTT.

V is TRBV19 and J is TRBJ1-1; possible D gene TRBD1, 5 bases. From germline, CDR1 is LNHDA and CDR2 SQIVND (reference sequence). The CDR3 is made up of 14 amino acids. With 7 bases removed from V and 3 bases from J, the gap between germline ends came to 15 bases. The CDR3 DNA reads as TGTGCCAGTAAGCGACAGTACAAGGACACTGAAGCTTTCTTT. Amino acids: CASKRQYKDTEAFF.

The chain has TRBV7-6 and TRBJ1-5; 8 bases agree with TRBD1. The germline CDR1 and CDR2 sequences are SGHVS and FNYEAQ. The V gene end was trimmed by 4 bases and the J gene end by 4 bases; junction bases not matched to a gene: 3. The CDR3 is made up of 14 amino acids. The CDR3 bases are TGTGCCAGCAGCTCTGGACAGGGTAATCAGCCCCAGCATTTT. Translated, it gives CASSSGQGNQPQHF.

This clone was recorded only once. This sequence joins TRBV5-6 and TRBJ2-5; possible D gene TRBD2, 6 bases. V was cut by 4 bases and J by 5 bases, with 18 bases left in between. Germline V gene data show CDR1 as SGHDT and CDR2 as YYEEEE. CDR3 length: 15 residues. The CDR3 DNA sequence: TGTGCCAGCAGCCCGGCCGGAGGGGCGGGGGAGACCCAGTACTTC. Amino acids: CASSPAGGAGETQYF.